This T cell receptor (beta chain) was profiled in a study of T cells in Graves' hyperthyroidism and ophthalmopathy. Overall study results and limits: The majority of expanded thyroid clonotypes above 0.001 also appeared in blood. The model anticipated ophthalmopathy a median about six months pre-onset.

The study defined stable Graves' hyperthyroidism as no ophthalmopathy progression within 18 months. Hyperthyroidism, newly diagnosed and lasting under 2 months, affected patients aged 18 to 65. Comment on this clonotype: The antigen is undetermined.

TCR beta CDR3 region amplification was performed from RNA transcripts. HTBI primers were employed in a first-round RT-PCR of the TCR CDR3. TCRdb passed the multiplex PCR reads through MiXCR, listing each CDR3 protein once. The data contain a few hundred thousand distinct CDR3 sequences, less than 20% of them singletons. The V gene end was trimmed by 3 bases and the J gene end by 5 bases; junction bases not matched to a gene: 7. Germline CDR1 and CDR2: LNHDA and SQIVND (reference sequence). CDR3 length: 16 residues. The chain carries TRBV19 and TRBJ2-2; the match to TRBD2 covers 9 bases. This sequence was found in a young woman with Graves' hyperthyroidism. The sample was blood. The CDR3: CASSMYGTSFTGELFF. CDR3 sequence (DNA): TGTGCCAGTAGTATGTATGGGACTAGCTTTACCGGGGAGCTGTTTTTT.